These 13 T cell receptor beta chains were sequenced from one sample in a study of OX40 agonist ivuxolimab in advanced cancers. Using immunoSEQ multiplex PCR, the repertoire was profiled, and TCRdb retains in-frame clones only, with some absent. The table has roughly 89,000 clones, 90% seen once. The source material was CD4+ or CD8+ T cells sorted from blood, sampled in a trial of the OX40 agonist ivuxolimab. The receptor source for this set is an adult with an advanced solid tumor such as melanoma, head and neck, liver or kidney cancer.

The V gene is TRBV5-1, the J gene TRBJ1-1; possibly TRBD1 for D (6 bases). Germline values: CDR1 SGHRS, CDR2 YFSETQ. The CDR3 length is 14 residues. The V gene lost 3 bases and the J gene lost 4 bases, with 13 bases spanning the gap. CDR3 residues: CASSWQGSGTEAFF. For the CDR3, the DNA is TGCGCCAGCAGCTGGCAGGGGTCGGGCACTGAAGCTTTCTTT.

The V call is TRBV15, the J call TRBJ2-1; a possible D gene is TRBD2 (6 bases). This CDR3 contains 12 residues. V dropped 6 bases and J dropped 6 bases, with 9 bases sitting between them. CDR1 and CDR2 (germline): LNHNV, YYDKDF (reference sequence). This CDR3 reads CATRGGSNEQFF. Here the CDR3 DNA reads TGTGCCACCAGGGGGGGTAGCAATGAGCAGTTCTTC. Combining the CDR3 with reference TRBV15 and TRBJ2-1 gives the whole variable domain DAMVIQNPRYQVTQFGKPVTLSCSQTLNHNVMYWYQQKSSQAPKLLFHYYDKDFNNEADTPDNFQSRRPNTSFCFLDIRSPGLGDTAMYLCATRGGSNEQFFGPGTRLTVL.

The chain's CDR3 is CASSDSSGSQNEQFF. CDR3 bases: TGTGCCAGCAGTGACTCCAGCGGGAGTCAGAATGAGCAGTTCTTC. The chain joins TRBV6-4 to TRBJ2-1; 8 bases are shared with TRBD2. Germline trimming cut 0 bases from V and 7 bases from J; bases unmatched to any gene: 5. The length of the CDR3 is 15 residues. Per the germline V gene, CDR1 is MRHNA and CDR2 is SNTAGT.

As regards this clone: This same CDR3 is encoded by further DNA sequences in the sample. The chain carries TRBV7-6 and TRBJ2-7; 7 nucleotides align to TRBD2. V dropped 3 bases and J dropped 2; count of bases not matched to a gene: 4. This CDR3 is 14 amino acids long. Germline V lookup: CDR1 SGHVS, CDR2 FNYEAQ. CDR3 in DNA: TGTGCCAGCAGCTTGGGAGGGGCCCCCTACGAGCAGTACTTC. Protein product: CASSLGGAPYEQYF.

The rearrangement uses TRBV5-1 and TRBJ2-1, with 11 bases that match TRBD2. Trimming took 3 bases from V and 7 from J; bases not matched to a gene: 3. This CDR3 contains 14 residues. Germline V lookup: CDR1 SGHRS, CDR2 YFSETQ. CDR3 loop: CASSSGLAENEQFF. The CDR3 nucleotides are TGCGCCAGCAGCTCGGGACTAGCGGAAAATGAGCAGTTCTTC.

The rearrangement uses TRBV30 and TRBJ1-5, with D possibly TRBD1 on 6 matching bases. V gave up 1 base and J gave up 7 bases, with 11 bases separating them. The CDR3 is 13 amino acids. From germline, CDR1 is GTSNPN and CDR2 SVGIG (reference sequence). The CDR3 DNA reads TGTGCCTGGAGTGGGGACATCGGGCAGCCCCAGCATTTT. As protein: CAWSGDIGQPQHF.

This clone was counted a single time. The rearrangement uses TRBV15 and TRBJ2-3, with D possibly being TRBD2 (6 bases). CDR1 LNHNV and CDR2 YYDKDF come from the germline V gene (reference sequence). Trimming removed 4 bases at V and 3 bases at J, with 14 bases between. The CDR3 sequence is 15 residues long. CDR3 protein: CATSNGGGRTDTQYF. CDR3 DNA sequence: TGTGCCACCAGCAACGGGGGAGGAAGGACAGATACGCAGTATTTT. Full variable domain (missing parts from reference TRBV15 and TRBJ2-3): DAMVIQNPRYQVTQFGKPVTLSCSQTLNHNVMYWYQQKSSQAPKLLFHYYDKDFNNEADTPDNFQSRRPNTSFCFLDIRSPGLGDTAMYLCATSNGGGRTDTQYFGPGTRLTVL.

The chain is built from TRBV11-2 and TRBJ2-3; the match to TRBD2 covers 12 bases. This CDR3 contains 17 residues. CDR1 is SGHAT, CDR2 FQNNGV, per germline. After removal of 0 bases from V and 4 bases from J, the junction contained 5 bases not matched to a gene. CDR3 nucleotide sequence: TGTGCCAGCAGCTTAGATTTCGCTAGCGGGAGGGCAGATACGCAGTATTTT. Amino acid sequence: CASSLDFASGRADTQYF.

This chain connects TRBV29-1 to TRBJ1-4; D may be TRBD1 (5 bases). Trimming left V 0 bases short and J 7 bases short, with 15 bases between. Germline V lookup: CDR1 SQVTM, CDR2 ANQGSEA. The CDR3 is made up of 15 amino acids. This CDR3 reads CSVEDTRGEGEKLFF. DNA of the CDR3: TGCAGCGTTGAAGATACGAGGGGTGAGGGTGAAAAACTGTTTTTT. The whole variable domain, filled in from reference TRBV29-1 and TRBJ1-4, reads SAVISQKPSRDICQRGTSLTIQCQVDSQVTMMFWYRQQPGQSLTLIATANQGSEATYESGFVIDKFPISRPNLTFSTLTVSNMSPEDSSIYLCSVEDTRGEGEKLFFGSGTQLSVL.

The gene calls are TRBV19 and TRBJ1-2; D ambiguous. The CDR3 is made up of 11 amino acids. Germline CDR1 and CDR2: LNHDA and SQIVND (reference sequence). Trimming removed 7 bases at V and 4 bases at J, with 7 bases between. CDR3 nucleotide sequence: TGTGCCAGTACGGACTCCTATGGCTACACCTTC. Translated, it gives CASTDSYGYTF.

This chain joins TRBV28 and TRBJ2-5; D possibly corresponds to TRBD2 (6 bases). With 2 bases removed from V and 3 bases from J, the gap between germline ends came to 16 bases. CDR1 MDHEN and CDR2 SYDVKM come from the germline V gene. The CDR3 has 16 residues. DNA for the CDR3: TGTGCCAGCAGTTTAAGGGGCGGGACTCCTAAAGAGACCCAGTACTTC. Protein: CASSLRGGTPKETQYF. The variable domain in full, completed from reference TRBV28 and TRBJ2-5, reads DVKVTQSSRYLVKRTGEKVFLECVQDMDHENMFWYRQDPGLGLRLIYFSYDVKMKEKGDIPEGYSVSREKKERFSLILESASTNQTSMYLCASSLRGGTPKETQYFGPGTRLLVL.

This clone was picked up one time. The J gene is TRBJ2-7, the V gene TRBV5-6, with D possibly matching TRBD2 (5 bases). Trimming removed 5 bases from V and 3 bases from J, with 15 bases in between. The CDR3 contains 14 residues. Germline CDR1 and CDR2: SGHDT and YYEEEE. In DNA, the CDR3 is TGTGCCAGCAGGCAAACGGGATCCGACTACGAGCAGTACTTC. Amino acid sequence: CASRQTGSDYEQYF.

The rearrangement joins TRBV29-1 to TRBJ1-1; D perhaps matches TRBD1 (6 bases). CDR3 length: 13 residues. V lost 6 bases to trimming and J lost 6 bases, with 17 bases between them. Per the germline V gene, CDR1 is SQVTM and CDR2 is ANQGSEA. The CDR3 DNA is TGCAGCGTCCCCGGGAGGGGGAGATCTGAAGCTTTCTTT. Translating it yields CSVPGRGRSEAFF.